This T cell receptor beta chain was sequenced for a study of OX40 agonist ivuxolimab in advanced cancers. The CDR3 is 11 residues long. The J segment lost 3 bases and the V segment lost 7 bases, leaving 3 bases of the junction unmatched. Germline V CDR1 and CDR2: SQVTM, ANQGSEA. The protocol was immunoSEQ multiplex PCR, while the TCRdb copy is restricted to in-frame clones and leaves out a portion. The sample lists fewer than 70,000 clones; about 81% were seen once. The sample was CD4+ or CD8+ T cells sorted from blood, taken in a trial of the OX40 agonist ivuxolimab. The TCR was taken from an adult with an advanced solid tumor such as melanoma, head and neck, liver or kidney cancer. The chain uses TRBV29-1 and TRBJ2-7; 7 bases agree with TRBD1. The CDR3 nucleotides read TGCAGCGGGGGACAGCACTACGAGCAGTACTTC. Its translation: CSGGQHYEQYF.